These 18 T cell receptor beta chains came from one sample sequenced in a study of blood T cell repertoires in COVID-19. Assay: immunoSEQ multiplex PCR; the TCRdb copy retains only in-frame clones and omits some. Found here are about 280,000 clones, 90% of them singletons; the top ten hold 1.7%. The sample was PBMCs or T cells enriched from blood (not recorded which). Receptors originate from a woman aged 18-30 years with acute COVID-19.

This clone was seen only once. This chain connects TRBV30 to TRBJ2-1, with 15 bases aligning to TRBD2. In germline, CDR1 is GTSNPN, CDR2 SVGIG (reference sequence). The V and J ends lost 3 bases and 7 bases, in that order; junction bases with no gene match: 7. The CDR3 totals 16 residues. The CDR3 sequence is CAWSDPGLAGGNEQFF. CDR3 nucleotides: TGTGCCTGGAGCGACCCGGGACTAGCGGGAGGAAATGAGCAGTTCTTC.

The rearrangement links TRBV6-2 or TRBV6-3 to TRBJ2-3, with 7 positions matching TRBD1. CDR1 is MNHEY and CDR2 is SVGEGT in the germline V gene. The CDR3 loop spans 16 amino acids. J gave up 1 base and V 0 bases, and 4 bases lay outside the gene matches. Here the CDR3 reads CASSYSLGGGTDTQYF. As DNA, the CDR3 is TGTGCCAGCAGTTACTCGTTAGGGGGCGGCACAGATACGCAGTATTTT.

This chain connects TRBV6-5 to TRBJ1-1, with D possibly matching TRBD1 (6 bases). The CDR3 length is 14 residues. Germline V gives CDR1 MNHEY, CDR2 SVGAGI. Trimming took 7 bases from V and 4 from J, leaving 16 bases between them. The CDR3 DNA reads TGTGCCAGCAAAAACTCCAGGGGCGGCACTGAAGCTTTCTTT. Translating it yields CASKNSRGGTEAFF.

V and J are TRBV30 and TRBJ1-2, with 7 bases matching TRBD1. V was clipped by 3 bases and J by 8 bases; unmatched bases: 6. The CDR3 runs to 12 residues. Germline V lookup: CDR1 GTSNPN, CDR2 SVGIG (reference sequence). The CDR3 sequence is CAWRDDRDGYTF. In nucleotides, the CDR3 is TGTGCCTGGAGGGACGACAGGGACGGCTACACCTTC.

CDR3 protein: CASTPRFEANTGELFF. The CDR3 DNA sequence: TGTGCCAGCACTCCACGGTTTGAAGCGAACACCGGGGAGCTGTTTTTT. The chain employs TRBV28 and TRBJ2-2; D is ambiguous. The CDR3 is made up of 16 amino acids. V was cut by 7 bases and J by 0 bases, with 15 bases left in between. Germline V lookup: CDR1 MDHEN, CDR2 SYDVKM.

This sequence joins TRBV28 and TRBJ2-5; D possibly corresponds to TRBD1 (5 bases). The CDR3 loop spans 13 amino acids. V dropped 8 bases and J dropped 2 bases, with 12 bases sitting between them. CDR1 is MDHEN, CDR2 SYDVKM, per germline. CDR3 in DNA: TGTGCCAGCGCAGGGCAGACACAAGAGACCCAGTACTTC. Its translation is CASAGQTQETQYF.

The genes are TRBV19 and TRBJ2-1; 7 nucleotides match TRBD2. The germline CDR1 and CDR2 sequences are LNHDA and SQIVND (reference sequence). With V trimmed by 2 bases and J by 4 bases, 5 bases remained unmatched. CDR3 length: 15 amino acids. CDR3 sequence: CASSIMGAGYNEQFF. As DNA, the CDR3 is TGTGCCAGTAGTATAATGGGAGCGGGATACAATGAGCAGTTCTTC.

CDR3 DNA: TGCGCCAGCACCCCCGAGGTCAGTGGAGACAACACCGGGGAGCTGTTTTTT. Translating gives CASTPEVSGDNTGELFF. The chain carries TRBV23-1 and TRBJ2-2; D call uncertain. TRBV23-1 is known as an ORF, though its function is uncertain. The CDR3 contains 17 residues. The V gene lost 7 bases and the J gene lost 2 bases, with 20 bases spanning the gap.

V is TRBV4-3 and J is TRBJ2-2; 14 bases map to TRBD2. The V segment lost 4 bases and the J segment 5 bases; nucleotides outside the gene matches: 6. CDR1 is LGHNA, CDR2 YSLEER, per germline. This CDR3 spans 17 amino acids. The CDR3 nucleotides are TGCGCCAGCAGCCGAGGGACTAGCGGGAGTGGGACCGGGGAGCTGTTTTTT. This encodes CASSRGTSGSGTGELFF.

V and J are TRBV3-1 (or the pseudogene TRBV3-2) and TRBJ2-5, with TRBD2 matching 14 bases. Germline values: CDR1 LGHDT, CDR2 YNNKEL (reference sequence). The V gene end was trimmed by 4 bases and the J gene end by 5 bases; junction bases not matched to a gene: 15. This CDR3 has 19 amino acids. The CDR3: CASSPSGPAGLAGVETQYF. The CDR3, as DNA: TGTGCCAGCAGCCCCTCGGGACCGGCGGGACTAGCGGGAGTTGAGACCCAGTACTTC.

This clone was seen just once. In DNA, the CDR3 is TGTGCCTGGAGACTTCCGGGAGGAAGCACAGATACGCAGTATTTT. Amino acids: CAWRLPGGSTDTQYF. This chain uses TRBV30 with TRBJ2-3, with TRBD2 matching over 7 bases. V was pared by 3 bases and J by 0 bases, with 6 bases of the junction left unmatched. The CDR3 is 15 amino acids. Germline CDR1 reads GTSNPN; CDR2 reads SVGIG (reference sequence).

The rearrangement joins TRBV2 to TRBJ2-7, with D uncertain. This CDR3 comprises 12 residues. CDR1 and CDR2 (germline): SNHLY, FYNNEI. With 3 bases removed from V and 1 base from J, the gap between germline ends came to 4 bases. The CDR3 loop reads CASSDPSYEQYF. The CDR3 DNA reads as TGTGCCAGCAGTGACCCATCCTACGAGCAGTACTTC.

The chain links TRBV9 to TRBJ2-5; 9 nucleotides match TRBD1. V lost 1 base to trimming and J lost 4 bases; unmatched junction nucleotides: 11. This CDR3 is 17 amino acids long. Germline V gene sequence: CDR1 SGDLS, CDR2 YYNGEE. This CDR3 is CASSVRDREGGRETQYF. DNA for the CDR3: TGTGCCAGCAGCGTACGGGACAGGGAAGGTGGTCGAGAGACCCAGTACTTC.

As regards this clone: Sequence at one end of the junction differs from germline and may be a read error. The rearrangement joins TRBV28 to TRBJ1-6, with 7 bases that match TRBD1. The germline V gene has CDR1 MDHEN and CDR2 SYDVKM. CDR3 length: 14 amino acids. The CDR3 DNA reads as TGTGCCAGCAGTTTACCCGGGCCCGGACAGGCTCGAAACTTC. Its translation: CASSLPGPGQARNF.

This clone was detected only once. The chain uses TRBV29-1 and TRBJ2-2; 11 bases align to TRBD1. CDR1 is SQVTM, CDR2 ANQGSEA, per germline. The CDR3 is 15 residues long. V shed 6 bases, J shed 1 base, and the junction held 4 bases outside the gene matches. Here the CDR3 DNA reads TGCAGCGTCGGGACAGGGGGGATGAACACCGGGGAGCTGTTTTTT. Its protein is CSVGTGGMNTGELFF.

The chain combines TRBV3-1 (or the pseudogene TRBV3-2) with TRBJ1-2; D gene unclear. Germline V lookup: CDR1 LGHDT, CDR2 YNNKEL (reference sequence). The length of the CDR3 is 14 residues. V was cut by 3 bases and J by 4 bases, with 12 bases left in between. CDR3 amino acids: CASSQGREFYGYTF. The CDR3 coding sequence is TGTGCCAGCAGCCAGGGGAGGGAGTTCTATGGCTACACCTTC.

The V gene is TRBV5-6, the J gene TRBJ2-1; weak D call: TRBD1 (6 bases). Germline V gene lookup returns CDR1 SGHDT and CDR2 YYEEEE. Deletions cut 1 base from V and 4 bases from J, with 6 bases between. The CDR3 is made up of 13 amino acids. The CDR3 DNA reads TGTGCCAGCAGCTTGCAGGGGTACAATGAGCAGTTCTTC. Translation gives CASSLQGYNEQFF.

This chain connects TRBV7-6 to TRBJ2-3; 10 nucleotides agree with TRBD2. The germline gives CDR1 SGHVS, CDR2 FNYEAQ. J lost 0 bases, V lost 1 base, and 7 bases had no gene match. There are 18 residues in the CDR3. The CDR3 coding sequence is TGTGCCAGCAGCTTAGGTCTAGCGGGAGAAGGTAGCACAGATACGCAGTATTTT. Its translation is CASSLGLAGEGSTDTQYF.